This T cell receptor (beta chain) was sequenced for a study of PD-L1 blockade in urothelial cancer. Regarding time point: pretreatment peripheral blood. Pretreatment sampling and on-treatment sampling together yielded between 1 and 8 samples for each patient. Comments on this clone: Antigen: not known.

CDR1 is MDHEN and CDR2 is SYDVKM in the germline V gene. The CDR3 is made up of 14 amino acids. V lost 3 bases and J lost 5, with 13 bases in between. General observations from the study: By 3 weeks, tumor-associated blood clones had expanded more in durable-benefit patients.

Into every PCR, synthetic TCR analog templates were spiked. Data came from immunoSEQ multiplex PCR; TCRdb stores just in-frame clones and leaves some out. The sample lists more than 40,000 clones; around 83% were seen once. V is TRBV28 and J is TRBJ2-5; weak D call: TRBD2 (6 bases). Sequencing used PBMCs, obtained around atezolizumab (anti-PD-L1) treatment. This TCR was sampled from a man aged 50-59 years with urothelial cancer. CDR3 residues: CASSFVAVRETQYF. In DNA form, the CDR3 reads TGTGCCAGCAGTTTTGTAGCGGTTAGGGAGACCCAGTACTTC.